This T cell receptor (beta chain) was recorded in a study of control samples from healthy donors and cancer patients. CDR3 length: 11 residues. Germline V gene lookup returns CDR1 LNHDA and CDR2 SQIVND (reference sequence). V was clipped by 10 bases and J by 7 bases, with 10 bases between them. Sequencing used immunoSEQ multiplex PCR; TCRdb keeps in-frame clones, though not all of them. The sample has roughly 130,000 clones; roughly 94% are singletons. The chain joins TRBV19 to TRBJ2-2; D remains ambiguous. The sample consisted of PBMCs. This TCR was sampled from a man between 60 and 70 years old with colorectal cancer. CDR3: CATPYNGELFF. The DNA for the CDR3 is TGTGCCACTCCGTACAACGGGGAGCTGTTTTTT.